Sequencing of this TCR beta chain was carried out in a study of type 1 regulatory T cells (dated by TCRdb to the early 2020s). Describing the broader study: An in vitro protocol by which a Tr1-enriched, alloantigen-specific CD4 T cell product named T-allo10 was generated was characterized in the study. T-allo10 was being evaluated clinically in patients with hematological malignancies who were receiving allogeneic hematopoietic stem cell transplantation.

This clonotype was seen a handful of times. The antigen it binds to is not known. No per-base quality is available; no much larger clone lies one base away. The CDR3 contains 13 residues, cysteine and phenylalanine counted. The CDR3 DNA has 39 bases and is translated from base 1. Cut back by 3 bases and 5 bases, the V and J ends lie 13 bases apart. In the germline V gene (reference sequence), CDR1 corresponds to DFQATT and CDR2 to SNEGSKA. Sequencing used an Illumina MiSeq. The raw public data were reprocessed by TCRdb itself: fastp quality trimming at Q25, MiXCR clonotype calling, in-frame beta chains only. Entries that share a CDR3 protein sequence are merged under the most common genes and DNA. The sample table lists some 90,000 distinct CDR3 sequences, about a third of them with a count of one. The top ten hold less than 2.5% of the sample.

The clonotype originates from a human donor in good health. Sequenced material: CD4+ T cells, either the whole sample or a sorted fraction (not recorded which). The chain is made from TRBV20-1 and TRBJ2-5; a tentative D match to TRBD2 spans 5 bases. Here is the DNA: TGCAGTGCTAGCGAGGGCCTTAGGGAGACCCAGTACTTC. It codes for CSASEGLRETQYF.